These T cell receptor beta chains were read from a single sample in a study of control samples from healthy donors and cancer patients. The assay was immunoSEQ multiplex PCR, and TCRdb's table has in-frame clones only and misses some. The sample includes 30,000 to 35,000 clones, roughly 94% of them seen just once. The sequencing input was blood. The receptor source for this set is a man in his 60s in good health. CDR3s include the opening cysteine and the closing phenylalanine or tryptophan. A D gene is named only where the DNA matches it firmly. Expanded clones get a size class; other rows say once, few or many, or leave the size out.

NA	TRBV7-8	NA	TRBJ1-6	CASSSGTPSSPLHF	TGTGCCAGCAGCTCCGGGACCCCCAGCTCACCCCTCCACTTT
NA	TRBV9	NA	TRBJ2-5	CASSYFPQETQYF	TGTGCCAGCTCATACTTCCCCCAAGAGACCCAGTACTTC
once	TRBV12-3/TRBV12-4	NA	TRBJ2-3	CASSLAWTIQYF	TGTGCCAGCAGTTTAGCGTGGACAATCCAGTATTTT
NA	TRBV6-5	NA	TRBJ2-4	CASSYTDSAKNIQYF	TGTGCCAGCAGTTACACCGACAGCGCCAAAAACATTCAGTACTTC
NA	TRBV14	NA	TRBJ1-1	CASSRPGNFEAFF	TGTGCCAGCAGCCGACCGGGGAATTTTGAAGCTTTCTTT
NA	TRBV6-2/TRBV6-3	NA	TRBJ1-5	CASSYPTDGLRQPQHF	TGTGCCAGCAGTTACCCCACGGACGGCCTCCGTCAGCCCCAGCATTTT
NA	TRBV4-2	NA	TRBJ2-3	CASSLTTDTQYF	TGTGCCAGCAGCCTTACCACAGATACGCAGTATTTT
NA	TRBV7-2	NA	TRBJ1-1	CASSHPTAPSETEAFF	TGTGCCAGCAGCCACCCAACAGCACCATCGGAGACTGAAGCTTTCTTT
NA	TRBV19	TRBD2	TRBJ2-2	CASTMGGAGGRDTGELFF	TGTGCCAGTACTATGGGTGGTGCGGGGGGGCGTGACACCGGGGAGCTGTTTTTT
once	TRBV6-6	NA	TRBJ2-1	CASSYGETEQFF	TGTGCCAGCAGTTACGGGGAGACAGAGCAGTTCTTC
NA	TRBV7-9	TRBD1	TRBJ2-7	CASSLTGGITYEQYF	TGTGCCAGCAGTTTGACAGGGGGCATCACCTACGAGCAGTACTTC
NA	TRBV5-5	TRBD1	TRBJ2-1	CASSLSVVRTGGWNEQFF	TGTGCCAGCAGCTTGTCTGTTGTGAGGACAGGGGGTTGGAATGAGCAGTTCTTC
NA	TRBV4-3	NA	TRBJ2-2	CATRTLAGTGELFF	TGCGCCACCAGGACCCTCGCCGGGACCGGGGAGCTGTTTTTT
NA	TRBV7-2	TRBD1	TRBJ2-7	CASSFRASGTGISYEQYF	TGTGCCAGCAGCTTCCGTGCTTCCGGGACAGGAATCTCCTACGAGCAGTACTTC
NA	TRBV11-2	NA	TRBJ1-2	CASSLDRADYGYTF	TGTGCCAGCAGCTTAGACAGGGCGGACTATGGCTACACCTTC
NA	TRBV18	NA	TRBJ1-3	CASSPVPGPRSGNTIYF	TGTGCCAGCTCACCCGTCCCGGGGCCTCGGTCTGGAAACACCATATATTTT
NA	TRBV4-3	NA	TRBJ1-2	CASSQESGTNYGYTF	TGCGCCAGCAGCCAAGAATCAGGGACTAACTATGGCTACACCTTC
NA	TRBV15	TRBD2	TRBJ2-5	CATEVERGGRETQYF	TGTGCCACCGAGGTTGAGCGGGGGGGCAGGGAGACCCAGTACTTC
NA	TRBV2	NA	TRBJ1-5	CASSEQGIYSNQPQHF	TGTGCCAGCAGTGAACAGGGCATTTATAGCAATCAGCCCCAGCATTTT
NA	TRBV6-4	NA	TRBJ2-5	CASKGCKGIDQETQYF	TGTGCCAGCAAGGGGTGTAAAGGGATTGACCAAGAGACCCAGTACTTC
NA	TRBV30	TRBD2	TRBJ2-3	CAWSAPAGGPTDTQYF	TGTGCCTGGAGTGCTCCAGCGGGGGGCCCCACAGATACGCAGTATTTT
once	TRBV12-3/TRBV12-4	NA	TRBJ1-2	CASRMGVPYGYTF	TGTGCCAGCAGAATGGGGGTCCCCTATGGCTACACCTTC
NA	TRBV5-1	NA	TRBJ1-2	CASSPEAGTAYGYTF	TGCGCCAGCAGCCCGGAGGCAGGCACTGCCTATGGCTACACCTTC
NA	TRBV9	NA	TRBJ1-3	CASSSDRASGNTIYF	TGTGCCAGCAGCTCTGACCGGGCCTCTGGAAACACCATATATTTT
medium-sized	TRBV7-9	NA	TRBJ1-2	CASGGGGLNYGYTF	TGTGCCAGCGGAGGGGGGGGCCTCAACTATGGCTACACCTTC